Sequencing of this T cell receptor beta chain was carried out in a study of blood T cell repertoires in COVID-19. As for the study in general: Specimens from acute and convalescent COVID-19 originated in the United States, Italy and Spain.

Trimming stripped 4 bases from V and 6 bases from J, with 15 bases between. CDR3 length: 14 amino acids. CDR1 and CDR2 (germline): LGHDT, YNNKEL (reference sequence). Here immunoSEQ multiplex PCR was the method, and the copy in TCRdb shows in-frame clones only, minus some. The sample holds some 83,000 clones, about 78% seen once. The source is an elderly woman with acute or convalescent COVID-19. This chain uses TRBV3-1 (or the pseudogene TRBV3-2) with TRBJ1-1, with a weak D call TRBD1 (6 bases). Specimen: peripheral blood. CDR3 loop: CASSPAVQGAEAFF. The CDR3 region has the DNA TGTGCCAGCAGCCCGGCGGTACAGGGCGCTGAAGCTTTCTTT.